The rows below give T cell receptor beta chains drawn from one sample of a study of T cells after yellow fever vaccination. Each CDR3 protein gets one entry after TCRdb re-called the 5' RACE reads with MiXCR. Among 300,000 to 400,000 distinct CDR3 sequences listed, approximately 13% were seen once. Sample: CD4+ T cells sorted from PBMCs, taken 15 days after the yellow fever booster vaccination. The receptors shown here come from a man younger than 35 who received the YFV17D yellow fever vaccine. CDR3s include the opening cysteine and the closing phenylalanine or tryptophan. Each record gives: D gene, V gene, J gene, clone size, CDR3 protein, CDR3 DNA. D genes are given only for firm matches. Not every row has a clone size; where given, it reads once, few, many or a size class.

-	TRBV20-1	TRBJ2-3	few	CSARFGSAEVGTQYF	TGCAGTGCTAGATTCGGCTCGGCGGAGGTTGGTACGCAGTATTTT
TRBD2	TRBV2	TRBJ2-4	-	CASSDTSGGDIQYF	TGTGCCAGCAGTGATACTAGCGGGGGGGACATTCAGTACTTC
-	TRBV7-6	TRBJ2-2	-	CASSQTGETGELFF	TGTGCCAGCAGCCAAACGGGGGAAACCGGGGAGCTGTTTTTT
-	TRBV18	TRBJ1-6	few	CASSPGGGNYNSPLHF	TGTGCCAGCTCACCCGGTGGAGGAAACTATAATTCACCCCTCCACTTT
TRBD2	TRBV12-3/TRBV12-4	TRBJ2-3	many	CASTLVGASGAAQYF	TGTGCCAGCACCCTGGTCGGGGCTAGCGGGGCGGCGCAGTATTTT
TRBD1	TRBV5-1	TRBJ1-1	many	CASSGDRGLGEAFF	TGCGCCAGCAGCGGGGACAGGGGGCTGGGTGAAGCTTTCTTT
TRBD1	TRBV29-1	TRBJ1-2	few	CSVSDRGYGYTF	TGCAGCGTTTCGGACAGGGGCTATGGCTACACCTTC
-	TRBV18	TRBJ1-3	few	CASSPQTQEPIYF	TGTGCCAGCTCACCTCAGACACAGGAACCCATATATTTT
-	TRBV7-9	TRBJ2-6	few	CASSATRSSGANVLTF	TGTGCCAGCAGCGCTACCCGTAGCTCTGGGGCCAACGTCCTGACTTTC
-	TRBV12-3/TRBV12-4	TRBJ1-2	few	CASSSGFGYTF	TGTGCCAGCAGTTCAGGTTTTGGCTACACCTTC
-	TRBV7-9	TRBJ2-1	many	CASSLVLGSNNEQFF	TGTGCCAGCAGCTTAGTACTGGGGAGTAACAATGAGCAGTTCTTC
-	TRBV7-2	TRBJ2-7	-	CASSPGVGIYEQYF	TGTGCCAGCAGCCCCGGGGTGGGAATCTACGAGCAGTACTTC
-	TRBV7-2	TRBJ1-1	-	CASSLDRETEAFF	TGTGCCAGCAGCTTAGATAGGGAAACTGAAGCTTTCTTT
TRBD1	TRBV10-3	TRBJ2-1	-	CAISEPGTGGKGEQFF	TGTGCCATCAGTGAGCCAGGGACAGGGGGGAAAGGTGAGCAGTTCTTC
-	TRBV29-1	TRBJ2-1	once	CSVDRAMGDEQFF	TGCAGCGTTGACCGGGCCATGGGGGATGAGCAGTTCTTC
TRBD1	TRBV20-1	TRBJ2-1	-	CSAQGKRDAYNEQFF	TGCAGTGCACAGGGGAAAAGAGATGCCTACAATGAGCAGTTCTTC
-	TRBV18	TRBJ2-1	-	CASSPGLSGGTHYNEQFF	TGTGCCAGCTCACCAGGCCTTTCCGGGGGGACACACTACAATGAGCAGTTCTTC
-	TRBV5-1	TRBJ2-4	few	CASRRLTGMMDIQYF	TGCGCCAGCCGACGGCTGACGGGTATGATGGACATTCAGTACTTC
-	TRBV21-1	TRBJ2-2	few	CASSKGLHTGELFF	TGTGCCAGCAGCAAGGGGCTGCACACCGGGGAGCTGTTTTTT
-	TRBV20-1	TRBJ2-1	-	CSARWGNEQFF	TGCAGTGCGAGATGGGGAAATGAGCAGTTCTTC
-	TRBV5-6	TRBJ1-2	few	CASSTGSVVGYTF	TGTGCCAGCAGCACCGGGAGCGTCGTTGGCTACACCTTC
TRBD2	TRBV28	TRBJ2-1	many	CASNLPGEGQFF	TGTGCCAGCAACCTCCCGGGGGAGGGGCAGTTCTTC
-	TRBV6-5	TRBJ2-1	few	CASSQFLRGNEQFF	TGTGCCAGCAGTCAGTTCCTCAGGGGAAATGAGCAGTTCTTC
TRBD1	TRBV25-1	TRBJ2-2	-	CASRDRGLGELFF	TGTGCCAGCAGGGACAGGGGACTCGGGGAGCTGTTTTTT
-	TRBV27	TRBJ2-1	few	CASSLSIWGGSQSYNEQFF	TGTGCCAGCAGTTTATCGATCTGGGGCGGCAGCCAATCCTACAATGAGCAGTTCTTC
-	TRBV4-2	TRBJ2-2	many	CASSQDYVFDGELFF	TGTGCCAGCAGCCAAGATTATGTTTTCGACGGGGAGCTGTTTTTT
TRBD1	TRBV6-6	TRBJ1-3	few	CASSYGGTATSGNTIYF	TGTGCCAGCAGTTACGGGGGGACAGCTACTTCTGGAAACACCATATATTTT
TRBD2	TRBV11-2	TRBJ2-1	many	CASSARALAGHDEQFF	TGTGCCAGCAGCGCTCGGGCACTAGCGGGGCATGATGAGCAGTTCTTC